A selection of T cell receptor beta chains follows, all from one sample in a study of blood T cell repertoires in COVID-19. The table came from immunoSEQ multiplex PCR; TCRdb's copy has only in-frame clones and leaves some out. In the table there are roughly 250,000 clones, 88% of which are singletons. Material: peripheral blood. The origin of the receptors is a man in his sixties who had recovered from COVID-19. Both conserved end residues are part of each CDR3. Each record gives: CDR3 protein, CDR3 DNA, J gene, D gene, clone size, V gene. The D gene is left open where the match is weak. The size of a clone is reported for some rows only, either as once, few or many, or as a class for expanded clones.

CDR3: CASSPPGLIYNEQFF; DNA: TGTGCCAGCAGTCCCCCAGGCCTTATTTACAATGAGCAGTTCTTC; J: TRBJ2-1; D: -; size: -; V: TRBV27
CDR3: CASSLGEAYEQYF; DNA: TGTGCCAGCAGCTTGGGGGAGGCCTACGAGCAGTACTTC; J: TRBJ2-7; D: -; size: -; V: TRBV5-4
CDR3: CASTIRDSEAFF; DNA: TGTGCCAGCACCATTCGGGACAGCGAAGCTTTCTTT; J: TRBJ1-1; D: TRBD1; size: -; V: TRBV12-3/TRBV12-4
CDR3: CASSSGGGGYTF; DNA: TGTGCCAGCAGTAGCGGGGGAGGTGGCTACACCTTC; J: TRBJ1-2; D: -; size: -; V: TRBV27
CDR3: CASSLSSGGTEAFF; DNA: TGCGCCAGCAGCTTGAGTAGTGGGGGGACTGAAGCTTTCTTT; J: TRBJ1-1; D: -; size: -; V: TRBV5-1
CDR3: CASSGRDRRSEQYF; DNA: TGTGCCAGTAGTGGGAGGGACAGGAGAAGCGAGCAGTACTTC; J: TRBJ2-7; D: -; size: -; V: TRBV19
CDR3: CASSAASEYTDTQYF; DNA: TGTGCCAGCAGCGCAGCTAGCGAATACACAGATACGCAGTATTTT; J: TRBJ2-3; D: -; size: -; V: TRBV9
CDR3: CASRNRGTGTDTQYF; DNA: TGTGCCAGCAGGAACAGGGGGACTGGCACAGATACGCAGTATTTT; J: TRBJ2-3; D: TRBD1; size: -; V: TRBV6-5
CDR3: CASSYVTGGDQPQHF; DNA: TGTGCCAGCAGTTACGTCACAGGGGGAGATCAGCCCCAGCATTTT; J: TRBJ1-5; D: TRBD1; size: -; V: TRBV6-6
CDR3: CSVEEGLHTGELFF; DNA: TGCAGCGTTGAAGAAGGACTTCACACCGGGGAGCTGTTTTTT; J: TRBJ2-2; D: -; size: -; V: TRBV29-1
CDR3: CASSLADKYEKLFF; DNA: TGTGCCAGCAGCTTAGCTGACAAATACGAAAAACTGTTTTTT; J: TRBJ1-4; D: -; size: -; V: TRBV7-9
CDR3: CASSYGGIEQYF; DNA: TGTGCCAGCAGTTACGGGGGGATCGAGCAGTACTTC; J: TRBJ2-7; D: -; size: -; V: TRBV6-6
CDR3: CASSLGQDVFTIYF; DNA: TGTGCCAGCAGCCTTGGACAAGACGTTTTCACCATATATTTT; J: TRBJ1-3; D: -; size: -; V: TRBV11-2
CDR3: CASSGGWTINEQFF; DNA: TGTGCCAGCAGTGGAGGGTGGACGATTAATGAGCAGTTCTTC; J: TRBJ2-1; D: -; size: -; V: TRBV2
CDR3: CASSYRTVYEQYF; DNA: TGTGCCAGCAGTTACCGGACAGTCTACGAGCAGTACTTC; J: TRBJ2-7; D: -; size: -; V: TRBV6-2/TRBV6-3
CDR3: CASRRPGQRYEQYF; DNA: TGTGCCAGCAGACGCCCCGGACAGCGCTACGAGCAGTACTTC; J: TRBJ2-7; D: -; size: -; V: TRBV6-5
CDR3: CASSLVWGGLEKLFF; DNA: TGTGCCAGCAGCTTAGTATGGGGGGGTCTGGAAAAACTGTTTTTT; J: TRBJ1-4; D: -; size: -; V: TRBV11-2
CDR3: CASSEALGQGLNGYTF; DNA: TGTGCCAGCAGTGAAGCGCTCGGACAGGGACTAAATGGCTACACCTTC; J: TRBJ1-2; D: TRBD1; size: -; V: TRBV6-1
CDR3: CASSLVFGTGHRNTEAFF; DNA: TGTGCCAGCAGCTTGGTTTTTGGGACAGGTCATCGTAACACTGAAGCTTTCTTT; J: TRBJ1-1; D: TRBD1; size: -; V: TRBV5-8
CDR3: CASSYSDSDQPQHF; DNA: TGTGCCAGCAGTTACTCAGACAGTGATCAGCCCCAGCATTTT; J: TRBJ1-5; D: -; size: few; V: TRBV6-5
CDR3: CSARAPEKLFF; DNA: TGCAGTGCCCGAGCCCCCGAAAAACTGTTTTTT; J: TRBJ1-4; D: -; size: -; V: TRBV20-1
CDR3: CAITEPGQSSYNEQFF; DNA: TGTGCCATCACTGAGCCGGGACAAAGCTCCTACAATGAGCAGTTCTTC; J: TRBJ2-1; D: -; size: -; V: TRBV10-3